A selection of T cell receptor beta chains follows, all from one sample in a study of molecular identifiers for immune sequencing clone quantification. TCRdb re-called the PCR reads with MiXCR, one entry per CDR3 protein. The repertoire includes 7,500 to 10,000 distinct CDR3 sequences, 15% to 20% of them detected once, and under 1.5% sits in the top ten. Input material: naive CD8+ T cells from blood, with Jurkat cell RNA spiked in. Receptors were obtained from a human donor in good health. Some libraries in this study had Jurkat cell RNA spiked in. Each CDR3 is given with its conserved first and last residue. D genes are given only for firm matches. Clone size is given for some rows only: seen once, a few or many times, or a class if the clone is expanded.

J: TRBJ1-1; size: medium-sized; D: NA; V: TRBV29-1; length: 13; DNA: TGCAGCGTTGAAGATCGAGGCGCCCTTGGGGCTTTCTTT; CDR3: CSVEDRGALGAFF
J: TRBJ2-7; size: NA; D: NA; V: TRBV4-3; length: 16; DNA: TGCGCCAGCAGCCAAGTGGTCGGACCATACCCCTACGGGCAGTACTTC; CDR3: CASSQVVGPYPYGQYF
J: TRBJ2-3; size: many; D: NA; V: TRBV12-3/TRBV12-4; length: 13; DNA: TGTGCCAGCAGTGACACAGGGAAGGGTACGCAGTATTTT; CDR3: CASSDTGKGTQYF
J: TRBJ2-4; size: many; D: TRBD1; V: TRBV7-9; length: 15; DNA: TGTGCCAGCAGATCCGGGACAGGGAGGGAGAACATTCAGTACTTC; CDR3: CASRSGTGRENIQYF
J: TRBJ2-5; size: NA; D: NA; V: TRBV27; length: 17; DNA: TGTGCCAGCAGGGAGACTGGACCCCTGGGGCCTCAAGAGACCCAGTACTTC; CDR3: CASRETGPLGPQETQYF
J: TRBJ2-5; size: medium-sized; D: TRBD2; V: TRBV7-9; length: 15; DNA: TGTGCCATTAGCGGGAGGCCCAAGGACGGTGAGACCCAGTACTTC; CDR3: CAISGRPKDGETQYF
J: TRBJ2-7; size: NA; D: NA; V: TRBV20-1; length: 13; DNA: TGCAGTGCTAGAGACAGGGCGACCTACGAGCAGTACTTC; CDR3: CSARDRATYEQYF
J: TRBJ2-3; size: medium-sized; D: NA; V: TRBV11-2; length: 15; DNA: TGTGCCAGCAGCCTTGTAGGGGCCGGCACAGATACGCAGTATTTT; CDR3: CASSLVGAGTDTQYF
J: TRBJ2-3; size: medium-sized; D: NA; V: TRBV4-1; length: 16; DNA: TGCGCCAGCAGCCAAGAAGGGGGACTTACTGCAGATACGCAGTATTTT; CDR3: CASSQEGGLTADTQYF
J: TRBJ2-2; size: many; D: NA; V: TRBV27; length: 15; DNA: TGTGCCAGCAGTTCACAAGGGGGAAACACCGGGGAGCTGTTTTTT; CDR3: CASSSQGGNTGELFF